Below are 17 T cell receptor beta chains sequenced from a single sample in a study of blood T cell repertoires in COVID-19. The repertoire was sequenced with immunoSEQ multiplex PCR; TCRdb's copy has only in-frame clones and lacks some. The data contain under 50,000 clones, around nine tenths of them singletons. The sequencing input was peripheral blood. These receptors all come from a man aged 65 to 79 with active COVID-19.

The gene calls are TRBV2 and TRBJ1-1, with TRBD1 matching over 7 bases. V shed 5 bases and J 4 bases; nucleotides not matched to a gene: 10. CDR1 is SNHLY, CDR2 FYNNEI, per germline. The CDR3 runs to 15 residues. As DNA, the CDR3 is TGTGCCAGCAGTCGTTACAGGGGCGGATTCACTGAAGCTTTCTTT. Translating it yields CASSRYRGGFTEAFF.

This sequence joins TRBV11-2 and TRBJ1-1, with D possibly TRBD1 on 5 matching bases. The V and J ends lost 3 bases and 1 base respectively, with 12 bases between them. The CDR3 sequence is 15 residues long. Germline values: CDR1 SGHAT, CDR2 FQNNGV. CDR3 region: CASSFGASANTEAFF. In DNA form, the CDR3 reads TGTGCCAGCAGCTTTGGGGCATCGGCGAACACTGAAGCTTTCTTT.

The rearrangement links TRBV7-9 to TRBJ2-6; the match to TRBD1 covers 7 bases. The CDR3 runs to 18 residues. J lost 0 bases, V lost 4 bases, and 9 bases had no gene match. Germline-derived CDR1 and CDR2 are SEHNR and FQNEAQ (reference sequence). CDR3 residues: CASSSGRDSSSGANVLTF. In nucleotides, the CDR3 is TGTGCCAGCAGCTCCGGCCGGGACAGCAGCTCTGGGGCCAACGTCCTGACTTTC.

The V and J genes are TRBV27 and TRBJ1-2; 10 bases map to TRBD1. The CDR3 spans 13 residues. CDR1 and CDR2 (germline): MNHEY, SMNVEV (reference sequence). Trimming at V came to 10 bases and at J to 6 bases, leaving 8 bases not matched to a gene. DNA for the CDR3: TGTGCCACCGCCAGACAGGGGGCGGATGGCTACACCTTC. It yields the protein CATARQGADGYTF.

This chain links TRBV5-6 with TRBJ2-7, with D maybe TRBD1 (6 bases). From germline, CDR1 is SGHDT and CDR2 YYEEEE. The CDR3 covers 15 residues. Trimming cost V 1 base and J 2 bases, with 13 bases left between them. The CDR3 reads CASSLQGTLPYEQYF. CDR3 DNA: TGTGCCAGCAGCTTGCAGGGGACGCTTCCCTACGAGCAGTACTTC.

This chain connects TRBV9 to TRBJ2-7; a possible D gene is TRBD2 (5 bases). Germline values: CDR1 SGDLS, CDR2 YYNGEE. V lost 0 bases and J lost 0, with 10 bases in between. The CDR3 sequence is 15 residues long. CDR3 sequence: CASSVERGSSYEQYF. In DNA, the CDR3 is TGTGCCAGCAGCGTAGAACGGGGATCCTCCTACGAGCAGTACTTC.

This clone was detected only a few times. This chain connects TRBV6-2 or TRBV6-3 to TRBJ2-7; TRBD2 is a possible D gene (6 bases). Germline assignment: CDR1 MNHEY and CDR2 SVGEGT. V lost 5 bases to trimming and J lost 4 bases, with 12 bases between them. The CDR3 loop spans 13 amino acids. The CDR3 spells CASSPGLLYEQYF. DNA of the CDR3: TGTGCCAGCAGTCCGGGACTCCTTTACGAGCAGTACTTC.

The chain joins TRBV27 to TRBJ2-2; TRBD1 matches 7 bases. The CDR3 totals 19 residues. Germline-derived CDR1 and CDR2 are MNHEY and SMNVEV (reference sequence). V shed 3 bases and J 2 bases; nucleotides not matched to a gene: 15. The CDR3 region is CASSFRVSGAGGNTGELFF. The CDR3 DNA sequence: TGTGCCAGCAGTTTTCGAGTCTCAGGGGCAGGGGGTAACACCGGGGAGCTGTTTTTT.

V gene TRBV7-2 combines with J gene TRBJ2-2, with 7 bases aligning to TRBD2. This CDR3 is 14 amino acids long. V shed 5 bases, J shed 5 bases, and the junction held 5 bases outside the gene matches. Germline CDR1 is SGHTA and CDR2 is FQGNSA. CDR3 residues: CASSLGGSTGELFF. The CDR3, as DNA: TGTGCCAGCAGCCTGGGCGGGAGTACCGGGGAGCTGTTTTTT.

The chain joins TRBV7-9 to TRBJ2-7; 9 nucleotides line up with TRBD1. J was trimmed by 3 bases and V by 5 bases; bases with no gene match: 8. CDR1 and CDR2 from the germline V gene are SEHNR and FQNEAQ (reference sequence). There are 15 residues in the CDR3. This CDR3 reads CASSLTGTGFYEQYF. In nucleotides, the CDR3 is TGTGCCAGCAGCCTAACCGGGACAGGGTTCTACGAGCAGTACTTC.

This clone showed up just once. The rearrangement links TRBV11-1 to TRBJ2-7; TRBD2 is a possible D gene (5 bases). In germline, CDR1 is SGHAT, CDR2 FQDESV (reference sequence). Trimming shortened V by 3 bases and J by 3 bases, and 12 bases separated the two germline ends. The CDR3 runs to 14 residues. The chain's CDR3 is CASSFHTGNYEQYF. CDR3 sequence (DNA): TGTGCCAGCAGCTTCCATACGGGAAACTACGAGCAGTACTTC.

The chain combines TRBV19 with TRBJ2-2; tentative D call: TRBD2 (6 bases). The CDR3 sequence is 14 residues long. CDR1 LNHDA and CDR2 SQIVND come from the germline V gene (reference sequence). The V gene lost 5 bases and the J gene lost 0 bases, with 7 bases spanning the gap. The CDR3 region is CASSRGTNTGELFF. CDR3 DNA: TGTGCCAGTAGTCGGGGGACGAACACCGGGGAGCTGTTTTTT.

This sequence joins TRBV5-1 and TRBJ1-2, with 7 nucleotides matching TRBD1. In germline, CDR1 is SGHRS, CDR2 YFSETQ. This CDR3 spans 16 amino acids. V was clipped by 4 bases and J by 4 bases; unmatched bases: 13. The CDR3 sequence is CASSQGQAQGTYGYTF. DNA of the CDR3: TGCGCCAGCAGCCAAGGACAGGCCCAAGGAACCTATGGCTACACCTTC.

This rearrangement joins TRBV7-2 to TRBJ2-3; 8 bases map to TRBD2. CDR1 and CDR2 from the germline V gene are SGHTA and FQGNSA. Unmatched junction bases numbered 5, after V lost 5 bases and J lost 4 bases. This CDR3 is built from 14 residues. The CDR3 bases are TGTGCCAGCAGCGCCGGGGGGGCCCCAGATACGCAGTATTTT. The encoded protein is CASSAGGAPDTQYF.

This clone showed up just once. This chain joins TRBV4-2 and TRBJ2-3, with a tentative D call TRBD2 (6 bases). Germline lookup yields CDR1 LGHNA and CDR2 YNFKEQ. Trimming shortened V by 6 bases and J by 14 bases, and 33 bases separated the two germline ends. The CDR3 is 17 residues long. DNA of the CDR3: TGTGCCAGCAGGGAGGCGAGGGTAGCGGAATACCCTAGAGGGTGGTATTTT. Its protein product is CASREARVAEYPRGWYF.

This chain links TRBV19 with TRBJ1-6, with D perhaps matching TRBD1 (5 bases). V lost 9 bases and J 3 bases, leaving 15 bases between the germline ends. This CDR3 comprises 15 residues. Germline lookup yields CDR1 LNHDA and CDR2 SQIVND (reference sequence). The CDR3 coding sequence is TGTGCCAGCCAGATTGGACACCACTATAATTCACCCCTCCACTTT. Amino acid sequence: CASQIGHHYNSPLHF.

The sample holds a few counts of this clone. The V and J genes are TRBV27 and TRBJ1-1; D is undetermined. This CDR3 is 17 amino acids long. Germline CDR1 is MNHEY and CDR2 is SMNVEV (reference sequence). V lost 3 bases and J 1 base, leaving 18 bases between the germline ends. The CDR3 region has the DNA TGTGCCAGCAGTTTCTCTAGGCCGGGTCGGGGGAACACTGAAGCTTTCTTT. Encoded protein: CASSFSRPGRGNTEAFF.